Shown below are 19 T cell receptor beta chains from a single sample sequenced in a study of shared clonotypes between healthy human individuals. Libraries were prepared by immunoSEQ multiplex PCR; TCRdb keeps only in-frame clonotypes and omits some of them. The sample lists approximately 2,300,000 clones; 85% to 95% were seen once. Sequencing input: naive CD4+ T cells from PBMCs. The subset denotes: CD45RA+ positively selected. The receptor set was obtained from a man between 18 and 35 years old in good health. Some clones in this sample may be carry-over from other donors' samples.

V and J are TRBV27 and TRBJ1-5, with 8 bases lining up with TRBD1. The CDR3 contains 16 residues. The junction had 10 bases not matched to a gene; V was cut back by 3 bases and J by 6 bases. Germline loops: CDR1 MNHEY, CDR2 SMNVEV (reference sequence). DNA for the CDR3: TGTGCCAGCAGTTTTAGTCAGGGGGCAATCCGTCAGCCCCAGCATTTT. This translates into CASSFSQGAIRQPQHF.

The chain is built from TRBV5-5 and TRBJ2-7; a weak D match, TRBD2 (6 bases). The CDR3 sequence is 14 residues long. Germline V lookup: CDR1 SGHKS, CDR2 YYEKEE (reference sequence). V gave up 3 bases and J gave up 5 bases, with 15 bases separating them. The CDR3 region has the DNA TGTGCCAGCAGCTCCTTATCCGGCGGGGACGAGCAGTACTTC. Translated, it gives CASSSLSGGDEQYF.

CDR3 in DNA: TGCGCCAGCAGCTTAATAGGGGGTGAGCAGTTCTTC. Translation: CASSLIGGEQFF. The chain has TRBV5-1 and TRBJ2-1; tentative D call: TRBD1 (6 bases). The CDR3 totals 12 residues. V lost 2 bases, J lost 9 bases, and 9 bases lay in between. Germline CDR1 and CDR2: SGHRS and YFSETQ.

CDR3 nucleotides: TGCGCCAGCAGCTTGATTTCGGGAGTATCATACGAGCAGTACTTC. Translated: CASSLISGVSYEQYF. The J gene is TRBJ2-7, the V gene TRBV5-1; possibly TRBD2 for D (6 bases). The germline V gene encodes CDR1 SGHRS and CDR2 YFSETQ. Trimming left V 1 base short and J 4 bases short, with 15 bases between. This CDR3 has 15 amino acids. The whole variable domain, remainder taken from reference TRBV5-1 and TRBJ2-7, is KAGVTQTPRYLIKTRGQQVTLSCSPISGHRSVSWYQQTPGQGLQFLFEYFSETQRNKGNFPGRFSGRQFSNSRSEMNVSTLELGDSALYLCASSLISGVSYEQYFGPGTRLTVT.

The V gene is TRBV7-3, the J gene TRBJ2-1; possibly TRBD1 for D (5 bases). The germline CDR1 and CDR2 sequences are SGHTA and FQGTGA. V shed 5 bases and J shed 10 bases, with 12 bases lying between them. The CDR3 has 12 amino acids. The CDR3 nucleotides read TGTGCCAGCAGCCCCAGGGTCGGAGAGCAGTTCTTC. Translating it yields CASSPRVGEQFF.

This clone was recorded only once. V is TRBV30 and J is TRBJ2-7; 8 nucleotides line up with TRBD2. After removal of 5 bases from V and 4 bases from J, the junction contained 10 bases not matched to a gene. The CDR3 has 14 residues. Germline V gene data show CDR1 as GTSNPN and CDR2 as SVGIG (reference sequence). The CDR3, as DNA: TGTGCCTGGGGTAGCGGGAATGGCCTTTACGAGCAGTACTTC. It is translated as CAWGSGNGLYEQYF.

This clone was seen only once. V usage is TRBV28 and J usage is TRBJ1-3; 10 bases fit TRBD1. Germline loops: CDR1 MDHEN, CDR2 SYDVKM. J gave up 8 bases and V 6 bases, and 4 bases lay outside the gene matches. The CDR3 loop spans 13 amino acids. The CDR3 protein is CASRTGGMDTIYF. The CDR3 coding sequence is TGTGCCAGCAGGACAGGGGGCATGGACACCATATATTTT.

The chain combines TRBV9 with TRBJ2-1; 8 bases align to TRBD2. Germline V gene lookup returns CDR1 SGDLS and CDR2 YYNGEE. The CDR3 loop spans 15 amino acids. The V gene end was trimmed by 4 bases and the J gene end by 4 bases; junction bases not matched to a gene: 7. CDR3 amino acids: CASSTSGSGYNEQFF. The CDR3 nucleotides read TGTGCCAGCAGCACCAGCGGGAGCGGGTACAATGAGCAGTTCTTC.

A note on this clone: Other DNA sequences within the sample encode an identical CDR3. The V and J genes are TRBV5-1 and TRBJ2-7, with D possibly being TRBD2 (6 bases). V gave up 4 bases and J gave up 4 bases, with 18 bases separating them. Germline loops: CDR1 SGHRS, CDR2 YFSETQ. The CDR3 spans 15 residues. The CDR3 here is CASSRGGTETYEQYF. Written as DNA, the CDR3 is TGCGCCAGCAGCCGTGGGGGGACGGAAACTTACGAGCAGTACTTC.

V and J are TRBV25-1 and TRBJ2-1; 13 nucleotides align to TRBD2. V shed 3 bases, J shed 9 bases, and the junction held 8 bases outside the gene matches. The CDR3 has 16 residues. Germline V gives CDR1 MGHDK, CDR2 SYGVNS. DNA of the CDR3: TGTGCCAGCAGTGATCGGACTAGCGGGAGTTTTCCTGAGCAGTTCTTC. It specifies CASSDRTSGSFPEQFF.

This CDR3 is CASSLDWPYNEQFF. The CDR3 bases are TGTGCCAGCAGCTTGGACTGGCCCTACAATGAGCAGTTCTTC. This chain links TRBV5-6 with TRBJ2-1; the D is unclear. Per germline, CDR1 SGHDT and CDR2 YYEEEE. The CDR3 totals 14 residues. V was shortened by 0 bases and J by 2 bases, with 6 bases between the two germline ends.

The chain links TRBV7-8 to TRBJ1-5, with 8 positions matching TRBD1. CDR1 and CDR2 (germline): SGHVS, FQNEAQ. This CDR3 has 15 amino acids. With 6 bases clipped from V and 4 bases from J, the junction kept 8 bases outside the gene matches. DNA for the CDR3: TGTGCCAGCAGTCTAACCAGGGGGCGGAATCAGCCCCAGCATTTT. Translation: CASSLTRGRNQPQHF.

The V gene is TRBV7-9, the J gene TRBJ1-4; 8 bases line up with TRBD1. V shed 5 bases, J shed 8 bases, and the junction held 7 bases outside the gene matches. The germline gives CDR1 SEHNR, CDR2 FQNEAQ (reference sequence). This CDR3 comprises 14 residues. CDR3 in amino acids: CASSPTRGREKLFF. CDR3 nucleotide sequence: TGTGCCAGCAGCCCTACCAGGGGGCGGGAAAAACTGTTTTTT.

The chain links TRBV7-2 to TRBJ2-1; TRBD2 aligns across 15 bases. The CDR3 has 19 residues. Germline V gives CDR1 SGHTA, CDR2 FQGNSA. J gave up 0 bases and V 4 bases, and 7 bases lay outside the gene matches. CDR3 in DNA: TGTGCCAGCAGCTGGACCGGGACTAGCGGGAGGATCTCCTACAATGAGCAGTTCTTC. As protein: CASSWTGTSGRISYNEQFF.

V is TRBV18 and J is TRBJ1-2; the D gene is possibly TRBD1 (5 bases). The CDR3 extends over 12 amino acids. CDR1 is KGHSH, CDR2 LQKENI, per germline. V lost 2 bases to trimming and J lost 7 bases, with 8 bases between them. The DNA of the CDR3 is TGTGCCAGCTCACCATGGGGCGGTGGCTACACCTTC. Translated, it gives CASSPWGGGYTF.

This clone was seen once. The chain carries TRBV5-1 and TRBJ2-1; D remains unclear. The V end lost 1 base, the J end lost 9 bases, and 17 bases lay between the germline ends. The CDR3 is 15 residues long. Looked up from germline, CDR1 is SGHRS and CDR2 is YFSETQ. This CDR3 is CASSLTTPRPPEQFF. CDR3 nucleotides: TGCGCCAGCAGCTTGACAACCCCAAGGCCCCCTGAGCAGTTCTTC.

The chain recombines TRBV7-9 with TRBJ1-2; D gene uncertain. V dropped 3 bases and J dropped 4 bases, with 9 bases sitting between them. Germline CDR1 reads SEHNR; CDR2 reads FQNEAQ (reference sequence). CDR3 size: 13 residues. The CDR3 DNA reads as TGTGCCAGCAGCTTGGAGGATTTCTATGGCTACACCTTC. Its protein product is CASSLEDFYGYTF. Full variable domain (rest looked up from reference TRBV7-9 and TRBJ1-2): DTGVSQNPRHKITKRGQNVTFRCDPISEHNRLYWYRQTLGQGPEFLTYFQNEAQLEKSRLLSDRFSAERPKGSFSTLEIQRTEQGDSAMYLCASSLEDFYGYTFGSGTRLTVV.

This chain links TRBV7-3 with TRBJ2-1, with D maybe TRBD2 (6 bases). CDR3 length: 14 residues. Germline CDR1 SGHTA, CDR2 FQGTGA. Trimming pared 6 bases from V and 7 bases from J, leaving 16 bases between. The CDR3 region has the DNA TGTGCCAGCAGTCTCGGGGGACCTGGGAATGAGCAGTTCTTC. It yields the protein CASSLGGPGNEQFF. Full variable domain (remainder filled in from reference TRBV7-3 and TRBJ2-1): GAGVSQTPSNKVTEKGKYVELRCDPISGHTALYWYRQSLGQGPEFLIYFQGTGAADDSGLPNDRFFAVRPEGSVSTLKIQRTERGDSAVYLCASSLGGPGNEQFFGPGTRLTVL.

The gene calls are TRBV6-5 and TRBJ1-2, with D unresolved. Germline CDR1 is MNHEY and CDR2 is SVGAGI. V lost 0 bases and J lost 8, with 10 bases in between. There are 13 residues in the CDR3. The DNA for the CDR3 is TGTGCCAGCAGTTACTCGAACCACAGAGGCTACACCTTC. Amino acid sequence: CASSYSNHRGYTF.